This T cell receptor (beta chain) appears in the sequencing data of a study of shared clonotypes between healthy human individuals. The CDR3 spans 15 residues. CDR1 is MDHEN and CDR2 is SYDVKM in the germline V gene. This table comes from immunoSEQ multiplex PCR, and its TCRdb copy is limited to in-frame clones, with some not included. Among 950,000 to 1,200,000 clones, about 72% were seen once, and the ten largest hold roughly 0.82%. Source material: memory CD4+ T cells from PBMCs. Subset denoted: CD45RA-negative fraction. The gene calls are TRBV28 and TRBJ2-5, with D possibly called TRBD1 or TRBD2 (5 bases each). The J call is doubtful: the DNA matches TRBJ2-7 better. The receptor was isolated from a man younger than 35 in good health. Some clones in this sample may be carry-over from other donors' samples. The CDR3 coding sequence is TGTGCCAGCAGACTTACCGGGGCTTTCGGCCACGAGCAGTACTTC. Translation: CASRLTGAFGHEQYF.